This T cell receptor (beta chain) was sequenced during a study of T-cell reconstitution after alpha-beta-depleted transplantation in children. A library of TCRbeta sequences, prepared with unique molecular identifiers, was generated. TCRdb reprocessed the PCR reads via MiXCR and lists one record per CDR3 protein. The table lists a few hundred thousand distinct CDR3 sequences, 9.9% of them singletons, with over 9.5% in the top ten. V dropped 3 bases and J dropped 5 bases, with 16 bases sitting between them. This CDR3 region has 15 residues. The germline V gene encodes CDR1 LGHDT and CDR2 YNNKEL (reference sequence).

The rearrangement links TRBV3-1 to TRBJ2-5, with D maybe TRBD1 (6 bases). Sequences were derived from PBMCs from the stem cell graft donor, sampled from the stem cell graft. This TCR was sampled from a human donor who donated a stem cell graft to a child with SCID. The CDR3 protein is CASSQTGPMGETQYF. The CDR3 nucleotides read TGTGCCAGCAGCCAGACAGGACCTATGGGGGAGACCCAGTACTTC.